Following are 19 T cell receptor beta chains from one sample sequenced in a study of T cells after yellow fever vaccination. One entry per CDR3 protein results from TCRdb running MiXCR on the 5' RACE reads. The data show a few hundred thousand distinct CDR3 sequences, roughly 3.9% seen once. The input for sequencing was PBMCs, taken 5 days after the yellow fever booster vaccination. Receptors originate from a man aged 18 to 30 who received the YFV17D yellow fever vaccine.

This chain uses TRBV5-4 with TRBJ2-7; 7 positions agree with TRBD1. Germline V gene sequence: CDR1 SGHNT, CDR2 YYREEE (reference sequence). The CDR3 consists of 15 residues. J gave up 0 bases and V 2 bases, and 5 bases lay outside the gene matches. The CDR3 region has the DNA TGTGCCAGCAGCTTACCCGGGACAGCCTCCTACGAGCAGTACTTC. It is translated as CASSLPGTASYEQYF.

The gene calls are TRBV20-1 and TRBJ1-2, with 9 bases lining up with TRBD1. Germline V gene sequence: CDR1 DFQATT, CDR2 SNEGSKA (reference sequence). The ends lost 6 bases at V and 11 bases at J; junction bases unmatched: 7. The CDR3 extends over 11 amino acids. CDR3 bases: TGCAGTGCAACGACAGGGGGAGGTTACACCTTC. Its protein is CSATTGGGYTF.

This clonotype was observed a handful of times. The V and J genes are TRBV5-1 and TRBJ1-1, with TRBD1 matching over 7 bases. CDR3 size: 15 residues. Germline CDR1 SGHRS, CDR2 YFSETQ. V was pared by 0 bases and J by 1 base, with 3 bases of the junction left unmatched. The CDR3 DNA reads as TGCGCCAGCAGCTTGGGGACAGGATGGAACACTGAAGCTTTCTTT. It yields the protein CASSLGTGWNTEAFF. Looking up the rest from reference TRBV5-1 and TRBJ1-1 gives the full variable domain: KAGVTQTPRYLIKTRGQQVTLSCSPISGHRSVSWYQQTPGQGLQFLFEYFSETQRNKGNFPGRFSGRQFSNSRSEMNVSTLELGDSALYLCASSLGTGWNTEAFFGQGTRLTVV.

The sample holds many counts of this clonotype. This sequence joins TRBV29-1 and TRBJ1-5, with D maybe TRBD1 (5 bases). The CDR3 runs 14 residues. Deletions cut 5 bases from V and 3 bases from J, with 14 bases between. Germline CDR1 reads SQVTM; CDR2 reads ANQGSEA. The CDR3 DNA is TGCAGCGTTTCCGGGACGGACGACAATCAGCCCCAGCATTTT. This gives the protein CSVSGTDDNQPQHF.

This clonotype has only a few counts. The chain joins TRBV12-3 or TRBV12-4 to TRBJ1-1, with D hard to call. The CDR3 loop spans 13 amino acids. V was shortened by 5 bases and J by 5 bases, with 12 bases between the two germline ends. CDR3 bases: TGTGCCAGCAGTCCGCTGGTGGGGACTGAAGCTTTCTTT. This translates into CASSPLVGTEAFF.

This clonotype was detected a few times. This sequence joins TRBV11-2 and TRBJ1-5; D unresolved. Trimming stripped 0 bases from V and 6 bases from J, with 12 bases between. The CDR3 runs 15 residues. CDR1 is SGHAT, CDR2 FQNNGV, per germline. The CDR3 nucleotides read TGTGCCAGCAGCTTAGACCTAAAGGGAACTCAGCCCCAGCATTTT. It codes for CASSLDLKGTQPQHF.

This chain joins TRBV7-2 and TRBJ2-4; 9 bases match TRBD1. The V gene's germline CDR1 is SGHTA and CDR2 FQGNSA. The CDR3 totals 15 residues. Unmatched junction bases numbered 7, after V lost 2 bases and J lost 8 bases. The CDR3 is CASSLTSGQGYIQYF. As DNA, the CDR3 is TGTGCCAGCAGCTTAACGTCCGGACAGGGGTACATTCAGTACTTC. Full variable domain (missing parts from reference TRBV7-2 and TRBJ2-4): GAGVSQSPSNKVTEKGKDVELRCDPISGHTALYWYRQSLGQGLEFLIYFQGNSAPDKSGLPSDRFSAERTGGSVSTLTIQRTQQEDSAVYLCASSLTSGQGYIQYFGAGTRLSVL.

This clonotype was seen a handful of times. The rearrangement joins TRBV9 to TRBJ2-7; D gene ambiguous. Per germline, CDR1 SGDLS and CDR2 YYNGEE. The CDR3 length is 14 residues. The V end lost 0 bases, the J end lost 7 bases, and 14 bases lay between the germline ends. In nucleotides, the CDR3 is TGTGCCAGCAGCGTAGCGGCAGGCCGGTGGGAGCAGTACTTC. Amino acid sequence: CASSVAAGRWEQYF.

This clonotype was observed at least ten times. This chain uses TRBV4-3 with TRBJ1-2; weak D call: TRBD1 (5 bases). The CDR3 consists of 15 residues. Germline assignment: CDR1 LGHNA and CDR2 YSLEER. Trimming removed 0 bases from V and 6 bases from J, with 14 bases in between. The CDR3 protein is CASSQEGRGFDGYTF. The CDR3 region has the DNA TGCGCCAGCAGCCAAGAGGGAAGGGGATTCGATGGCTACACCTTC.

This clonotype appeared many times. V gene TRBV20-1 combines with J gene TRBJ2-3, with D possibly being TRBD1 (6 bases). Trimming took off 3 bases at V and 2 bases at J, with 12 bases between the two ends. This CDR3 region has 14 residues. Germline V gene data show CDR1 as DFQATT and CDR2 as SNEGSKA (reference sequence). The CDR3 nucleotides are TGCAGTGCTAGGTGGGCAGGGGCCACAGATACGCAGTATTTT. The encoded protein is CSARWAGATDTQYF.

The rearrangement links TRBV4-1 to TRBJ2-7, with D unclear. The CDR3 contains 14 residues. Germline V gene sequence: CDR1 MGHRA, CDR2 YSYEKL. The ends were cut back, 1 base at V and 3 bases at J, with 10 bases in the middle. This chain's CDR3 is CASSQGLEFYEQYF. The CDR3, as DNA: TGCGCCAGCAGCCAAGGCCTAGAATTCTACGAGCAGTACTTC.

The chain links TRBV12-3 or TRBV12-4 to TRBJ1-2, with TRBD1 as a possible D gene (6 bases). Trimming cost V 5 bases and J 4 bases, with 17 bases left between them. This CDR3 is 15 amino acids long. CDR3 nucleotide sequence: TGTGCCAGCAGTCCGACCCCAGGGGTTGGCTATGGCTACACCTTC. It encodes CASSPTPGVGYGYTF.

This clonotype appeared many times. CDR3 sequence reads: CASSLVSGIRSVFF. CDR3 DNA sequence: TGTGCCAGCAGCTTGGTTTCGGGGATTCGTTCGGTTTTCTTT. The rearrangement links TRBV5-6 to TRBJ1-1, with D hard to call. V was shortened by 0 bases and J by 13 bases, with 19 bases between the two germline ends. CDR3 size: 14 residues. Germline CDR1 and CDR2: SGHDT and YYEEEE.

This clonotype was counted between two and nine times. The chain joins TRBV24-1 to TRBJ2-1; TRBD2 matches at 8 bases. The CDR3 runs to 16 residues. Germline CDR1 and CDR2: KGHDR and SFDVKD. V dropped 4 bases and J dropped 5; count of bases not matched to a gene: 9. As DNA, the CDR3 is TGTGCCACCAGTGACAATGATAGCGGGGACCACAATGAGCAGTTCTTC. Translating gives CATSDNDSGDHNEQFF.

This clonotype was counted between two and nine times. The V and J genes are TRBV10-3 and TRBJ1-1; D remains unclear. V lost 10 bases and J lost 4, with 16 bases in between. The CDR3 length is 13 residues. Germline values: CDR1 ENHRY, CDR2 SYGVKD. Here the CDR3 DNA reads TGTGCCAGCCGAAAGCAGGCTTCCACTGAAGCTTTCTTT. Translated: CASRKQASTEAFF.

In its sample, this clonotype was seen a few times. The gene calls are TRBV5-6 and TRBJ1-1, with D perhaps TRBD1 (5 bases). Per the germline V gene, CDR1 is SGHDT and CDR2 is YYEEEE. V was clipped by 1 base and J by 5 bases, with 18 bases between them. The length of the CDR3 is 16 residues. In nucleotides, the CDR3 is TGTGCCAGCAGCTTGCTAGTGGGGGGATTAGAGACTGAAGCTTTCTTT. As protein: CASSLLVGGLETEAFF.

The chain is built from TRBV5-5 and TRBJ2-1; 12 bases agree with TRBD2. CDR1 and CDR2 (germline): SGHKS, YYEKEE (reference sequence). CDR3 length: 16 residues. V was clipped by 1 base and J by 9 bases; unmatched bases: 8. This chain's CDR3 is CASSLRASGGATEQFF. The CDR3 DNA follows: TGTGCCAGCAGCTTGCGGGCTAGCGGGGGGGCTACTGAGCAGTTCTTC.

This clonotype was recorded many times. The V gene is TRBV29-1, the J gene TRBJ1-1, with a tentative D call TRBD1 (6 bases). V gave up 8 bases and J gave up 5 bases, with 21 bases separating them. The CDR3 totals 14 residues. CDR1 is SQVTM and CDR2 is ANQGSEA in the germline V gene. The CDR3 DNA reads TGCAGCTCCCGCGGTCTAGGGCAGGGGACTGAAGCTTTCTTT. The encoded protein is CSSRGLGQGTEAFF.

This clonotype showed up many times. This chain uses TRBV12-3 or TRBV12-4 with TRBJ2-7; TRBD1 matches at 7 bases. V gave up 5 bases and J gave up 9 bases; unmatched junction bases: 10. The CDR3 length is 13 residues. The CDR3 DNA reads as TGTGCCAGCAGTACCGACAGGGCCCAACGGCAGTACGTC. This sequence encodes CASSTDRAQRQYV.